This T cell receptor (beta chain) is from a study of early T cells in non-severe SARS-CoV-2 infection. Study-wide context: Sequencing input comprised bulk RNA from unsorted whole blood; chain pairing was not available.

The study, taken as a whole, reports: Reliance on VDJdb matching favored anti-spike CD8 responses; private and CD4 specificities were missed.

Unique molecular identifiers were added to individual cDNA molecules. TCRdb used MiXCR to reprocess the 5' RACE reads, holding one entry per CDR3 protein. The data hold 75,000 to 100,000 distinct CDR3 sequences, with roughly 14% observed a single time. On this clonotype itself: The antigen remains unidentified.

The CDR3 is 18 amino acids. The V end was cut by 0 bases, the J end by 0 bases, with 12 bases between. CDR1 MNHEY and CDR2 SVGAGI come from the germline V gene. The clonotype comes from an adult who was a healthcare worker with PCR-confirmed SARS-CoV-2 infection or an uninfected control (not recorded which). V gene TRBV6-5 combines with J gene TRBJ2-6; D unclear. Sequenced input: whole blood. The CDR3 bases are TGTGCCAGCAGTTACTCGACAACCAGTGTCTCTGGGGCCAACGTCCTGACTTTC. Translation: CASSYSTTSVSGANVLTF.